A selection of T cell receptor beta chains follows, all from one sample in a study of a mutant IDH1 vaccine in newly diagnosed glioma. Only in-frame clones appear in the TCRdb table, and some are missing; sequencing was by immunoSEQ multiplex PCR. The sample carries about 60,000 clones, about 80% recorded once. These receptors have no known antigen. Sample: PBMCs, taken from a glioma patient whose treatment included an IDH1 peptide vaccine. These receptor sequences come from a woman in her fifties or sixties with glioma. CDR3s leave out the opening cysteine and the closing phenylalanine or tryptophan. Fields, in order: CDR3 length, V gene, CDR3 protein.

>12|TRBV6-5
ASSSGGVQETQY
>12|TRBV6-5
ASSRGGVGYGYT
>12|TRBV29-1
SVSWLGPEETQY
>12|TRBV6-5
ASTWGGGTDTQY
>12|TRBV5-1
ASSLQGPTDTQY
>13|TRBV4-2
ASSRGGAEAGELF
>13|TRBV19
ASSISRTGDQPQH
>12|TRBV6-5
ASSYSGGVTEAF
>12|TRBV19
ASTRQGAGEKLF
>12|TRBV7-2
ASSRTGSGNTIY
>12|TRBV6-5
ASSRGGPGNTIY
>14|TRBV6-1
ASSASGQGAIYGYT
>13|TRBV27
ASSSGFTYNSPLH
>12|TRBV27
ASSWGGQAYGYT